Following are 31 T cell receptor beta chains from one sample sequenced in a study of CD8+ T cells in alopecia areata. The treatment denotes: oral pan-JAK inhibitor, 5-10 mg twice daily. In each case, RNA was isolated and then reverse transcribed into cDNA as the sequencing template. Clones were sequenced by immunoSEQ multiplex PCR, and TCRdb holds only the in-frame ones, with some missing. The sample yields about 42,000 clones, around 71% seen once. Here the sequenced sample was CD8+ T cells sorted from blood, taken at week 4, from a patient treated with tofacitinib. Every receptor here comes from a human donor with alopecia areata.

The chain links TRBV9 to TRBJ2-3; the match to TRBD2 covers 7 bases. Germline assignment: CDR1 SGDLS and CDR2 YYNGEE. V trimming: 2 bases; J trimming: 0 bases; junction bases outside the gene matches: 0. The CDR3 covers 14 residues. This CDR3 reads CASSVSGSTDTQYF. CDR3 DNA sequence: TGTGCCAGCAGCGTTAGCGGGAGCACAGATACGCAGTATTTT.

J is TRBJ1-1 and V is TRBV30; tentatively, D is TRBD1 (5 bases). From germline, CDR1 is GTSNPN and CDR2 SVGIG (reference sequence). Trimming removed 2 bases from V and 1 base from J, with 8 bases in between. This CDR3 region has 13 residues. The CDR3, as DNA: TGTGCCTGGAGTTGGGGGGGGAACACTGAAGCTTTCTTT. Protein: CAWSWGGNTEAFF. Variable domain in full (rest from reference TRBV30 and TRBJ1-1): SQTIHQWPATLVQPVGSPLSLECTVEGTSNPNLYWYRQAAGRGLQLLFYSVGIGQISSEVPQNLSASRPQDRQFILSSKKLLLSDSGFYLCAWSWGGNTEAFFGQGTRLTVV.

This rearrangement joins TRBV27 to TRBJ1-1; D is unresolved. Between the trimmed V and J ends, which lost 2 bases and 3 bases, there was a span of 7 bases. The CDR3 is 13 residues long. Germline V CDR1 and CDR2: MNHEY, SMNVEV (reference sequence). CDR3 amino acids: CASSLAYYTEAFF. The CDR3 bases are TGTGCCAGCAGTTTAGCTTATTACACTGAAGCTTTCTTT.

The chain combines TRBV30 with TRBJ2-3; 12 nucleotides align to TRBD2. The CDR3 consists of 13 residues. The J segment lost 4 bases and the V segment lost 6 bases, leaving 2 bases of the junction unmatched. Germline CDR1 is GTSNPN and CDR2 is SVGIG (reference sequence). The CDR3 DNA is TGTGCCTGCCTAGCGGGGGGGCCAGATACGCAGTATTTT. Translating gives CACLAGGPDTQYF.

The chain couples TRBV27 to TRBJ1-6; 8 nucleotides line up with TRBD1. V dropped 6 bases and J dropped 7; count of bases not matched to a gene: 5. Per the germline V gene, CDR1 is MNHEY and CDR2 is SMNVEV (reference sequence). The CDR3 spans 14 residues. The CDR3 DNA reads as TGTGCCAGCAGGGGCCGACAGGGGAATTCACCCCTCCACTTT. It encodes CASRGRQGNSPLHF.

The V and J genes are TRBV30 and TRBJ1-1; maybe TRBD1 (5 bases). The V end was cut by 5 bases, the J end by 2 bases, with 12 bases between. The V gene's germline CDR1 is GTSNPN and CDR2 SVGIG (reference sequence). The CDR3 runs 13 residues. The CDR3, as DNA: TGTGCCTGGGCGGTGGACATAAACACTGAAGCTTTCTTT. Its translation: CAWAVDINTEAFF.

This rearrangement joins TRBV29-1 to TRBJ2-7; D remains ambiguous. Germline CDR1 reads SQVTM; CDR2 reads ANQGSEA. Trimming stripped 2 bases from V and 2 bases from J, with 10 bases between. The CDR3 extends over 13 amino acids. This chain's CDR3 is CSVEISEPYEQYF. CDR3 DNA sequence: TGCAGCGTTGAAATTTCAGAACCCTACGAGCAGTACTTC.

In its sample, this clone was seen a few times. The J gene is TRBJ1-2, the V gene TRBV2, with D unresolved. Germline V gene data show CDR1 as SNHLY and CDR2 as FYNNEI. V was trimmed by 11 bases and J by 6 bases, leaving 13 bases between them. CDR3 size: 11 residues. This chain's CDR3 is CASDGVNGYTF. In DNA, the CDR3 is TGTGCCTCCGATGGGGTGAATGGCTACACCTTC. Looking up the rest from reference TRBV2 and TRBJ1-2 gives the full variable domain: EPEVTQTPSHQVTQMGQEVILRCVPISNHLYFYWYRQILGQKVEFLVSFYNNEISEKSEIFDDQFSVERPDGSNFTLKIRSTKLEDSAMYFCASDGVNGYTFGSGTRLTVV.

This sequence joins TRBV5-6 and TRBJ1-5; TRBD1 matches at 7 bases. V trimming: 2 bases; J trimming: 2 bases; junction bases outside the gene matches: 1. Germline V lookup: CDR1 SGHDT, CDR2 YYEEEE. The CDR3 contains 14 residues. CDR3 residues: CASSFGTGNQPQHF. Here the CDR3 DNA reads TGTGCCAGCAGCTTTGGGACAGGCAATCAGCCCCAGCATTTT.

The chain couples TRBV27 to TRBJ1-5; D is possibly TRBD1 (6 bases). V lost 4 bases and J lost 4, with 11 bases in between. This CDR3 comprises 14 residues. Germline-derived CDR1 and CDR2 are MNHEY and SMNVEV (reference sequence). CDR3 protein: CASSSTGFNQPQHF. CDR3 nucleotides: TGTGCCAGCAGTTCAACAGGGTTTAATCAGCCCCAGCATTTT.

CDR3 coding DNA: TGTGCCAGTGGGAATCAGCCCCAGCATTTT. Its translation is CASGNQPQHF. The chain is built from TRBV19 and TRBJ1-5; D gene ambiguous. Trimming cost V 8 bases and J 4 bases, with 3 bases left between them. Looked up from germline, CDR1 is LNHDA and CDR2 is SQIVND (reference sequence). The CDR3 runs 10 residues.

The chain recombines TRBV29-1 with TRBJ2-7; 7 bases fit TRBD1. From germline, CDR1 is SQVTM and CDR2 ANQGSEA. The CDR3 spans 13 residues. The V segment lost 4 bases and the J segment 1 base; nucleotides outside the gene matches: 4. The CDR3 DNA reads as TGCAGCGTTGTAAGGGACAGTTCCTACGAGCAGTACTTC. Translating it yields CSVVRDSSYEQYF.

The chain has TRBV25-1 and TRBJ1-2; a weak D match, TRBD1 (6 bases). From germline, CDR1 is MGHDK and CDR2 SYGVNS. The V gene lost 2 bases and the J gene lost 8 bases, with 12 bases spanning the gap. The CDR3 sequence is 13 residues long. Here the CDR3 reads CASSEQAGDGYTF. The DNA of the CDR3 is TGTGCCAGCAGTGAACAGGCAGGGGACGGCTACACCTTC.

This clone was seen a few times. The V call is TRBV12-5, the J call TRBJ2-1; 7 bases agree with TRBD2. Germline trimming cut 0 bases from V and 5 bases from J; bases unmatched to any gene: 4. Germline CDR1 and CDR2: LGHNT and FRNRAP. The CDR3 covers 15 residues. The CDR3 nucleotides are TGTGCTAGTGGTTTGGTAGGGGACTACCACAATGAGCAGTTCTTC. Translated, it gives CASGLVGDYHNEQFF. Based on the CDR3 plus reference TRBV12-5 and TRBJ2-1, the full variable domain is DARVTQTPRHKVTEMGQEVTMRCQPILGHNTVFWYRQTMMQGLELLAYFRNRAPLDDSGMPKDRFSAEMPDATLATLKIQPSEPRDSAVYFCASGLVGDYHNEQFFGPGTRLTVL.

This chain links TRBV25-1 with TRBJ1-2; D perhaps matches TRBD1 (6 bases). Germline CDR1 reads MGHDK; CDR2 reads SYGVNS. The CDR3 sequence is 11 residues long. The V and J ends lost 7 bases and 7 bases respectively, with 10 bases between them. The CDR3 protein is CASKQGSGYTF. Here the CDR3 DNA reads TGTGCCAGCAAACAGGGATCTGGCTACACCTTC.

The chain joins TRBV27 to TRBJ1-5; D ambiguous. V lost 5 bases and J 0 bases, leaving 11 bases between the germline ends. The CDR3 is 15 amino acids. Germline V gives CDR1 MNHEY, CDR2 SMNVEV (reference sequence). The CDR3 bases are TGTGCCAGCAGTCTTGAGTGGGGTAGCAATCAGCCCCAGCATTTT. Residues: CASSLEWGSNQPQHF.

This clone appeared once. The V and J genes are TRBV2 and TRBJ2-4; D remains unclear. This CDR3 is built from 13 residues. Germline V CDR1 and CDR2: SNHLY, FYNNEI. V was pared by 9 bases and J by 0 bases, with 9 bases between. The CDR3 region is CASTDLAKNIQYF. The CDR3 DNA reads as TGTGCCAGTACGGATTTAGCCAAAAACATTCAGTACTTC.

The chain is built from TRBV29-1 and TRBJ2-5; D is possibly TRBD1 or TRBD2 (5 bases each). The germline V gene has CDR1 SQVTM and CDR2 ANQGSEA. CDR3 size: 15 residues. The V end was cut by 4 bases, the J end by 0 bases, with 15 bases between. CDR3 DNA: TGCAGCGTTGTTTTTTCAGGGACGTACCAAGAGACCCAGTACTTC. Protein product: CSVVFSGTYQETQYF.

The chain employs TRBV4-3 and TRBJ2-1; D could derive from TRBD1 or TRBD2 (5 bases each). CDR3 size: 13 residues. Trimming stripped 0 bases from V and 8 bases from J, with 8 bases between. Looked up from germline, CDR1 is LGHNA and CDR2 is YSLEER. The CDR3 sequence: CASSQDGGYEQFF. CDR3 DNA: TGCGCCAGCAGCCAAGATGGGGGATATGAGCAGTTCTTC.

CDR3 nucleotides: TGTGCCAGCAGGATCGGGGGCGACCACTATGGCTACACCTTC. It translates to CASRIGGDHYGYTF. The rearrangement uses TRBV2 and TRBJ1-2; D perhaps matches TRBD1 (6 bases). There are 14 residues in the CDR3. Germline assignment: CDR1 SNHLY and CDR2 FYNNEI. Trimming cost V 6 bases and J 3 bases, with 14 bases left between them.

This chain joins TRBV29-1 and TRBJ2-7, with TRBD1 identical over 7 bases. The CDR3 has 17 amino acids. V shed 5 bases, J shed 2 bases, and the junction held 18 bases outside the gene matches. CDR1 is SQVTM and CDR2 is ANQGSEA in the germline V gene. DNA for the CDR3: TGCAGCGTTTGGGTGGGACAGAAAAAGAAAGGAACCTACGAGCAGTACTTC. Residues: CSVWVGQKKKGTYEQYF.

This clone is categorized as medium-sized. The J gene is TRBJ1-5, the V gene TRBV27, with D possibly being TRBD1 (6 bases). The CDR3 is 14 residues long. Germline-derived CDR1 and CDR2 are MNHEY and SMNVEV (reference sequence). Trimming pared 3 bases from V and 3 bases from J, leaving 9 bases between. The CDR3 loop is CASSLTGINQPQHF. CDR3 DNA sequence: TGTGCCAGCAGTTTGACAGGTATCAATCAGCCCCAGCATTTT.

A remark on this clone: The same CDR3 can be traced to other DNA sequences in this sample. The DNA of the CDR3 is TGTGCCAGCAGCGCCAGGTCCAGGGTGGCAGATACGCAGTATTTT. Residues: CASSARSRVADTQYF. The V call is TRBV7-7, the J call TRBJ2-3; D is possibly TRBD1 (5 bases). Per the germline V gene, CDR1 is SSHAT and CDR2 is FNYEAQ (reference sequence). V was shortened by 5 bases and J by 4 bases, with 16 bases between the two germline ends. This CDR3 has 15 residues.

The chain has TRBV4-2 and TRBJ2-1; no definite D call. CDR1 is LGHNA and CDR2 is YNFKEQ in the germline V gene. Between the trimmed V and J ends, which lost 0 bases and 6 bases, there was a span of 9 bases. This CDR3 contains 14 residues. Written as DNA, the CDR3 is TGTGCCAGCAGCCAAGATCTGGTAGGCAATGAGCAGTTCTTC. This translates into CASSQDLVGNEQFF.

By sample fraction, this clone is medium-sized (0.01 to 0.1%). The chain is built from TRBV27 and TRBJ2-1; 12 bases are shared with TRBD2. CDR1 is MNHEY, CDR2 SMNVEV, per germline (reference sequence). Trimming at V came to 3 bases and at J to 4 bases, leaving 7 bases not matched to a gene. This CDR3 contains 17 residues. CDR3 DNA: TGTGCCAGCAGTTTCGGAGGCACTAGCGGGGGGTACAATGAGCAGTTCTTC. Translated: CASSFGGTSGGYNEQFF.

V is TRBV29-1 and J is TRBJ1-2, with a possible D match to TRBD1 (5 bases). Trimming stripped 6 bases from V and 0 bases from J, with 20 bases between. The length of the CDR3 is 16 residues. In germline, CDR1 is SQVTM, CDR2 ANQGSEA. CDR3 region: CSVRHHRDSPNYGYTF. The CDR3 region has the DNA TGCAGCGTGAGACATCACCGGGACTCCCCTAACTATGGCTACACCTTC. Looking up the rest from reference TRBV29-1 and TRBJ1-2 gives the full variable domain: SAVISQKPSRDICQRGTSLTIQCQVDSQVTMMFWYRQQPGQSLTLIATANQGSEATYESGFVIDKFPISRPNLTFSTLTVSNMSPEDSSIYLCSVRHHRDSPNYGYTFGSGTRLTVV.

This clone occurred a few times. The CDR3, as DNA: TGCGCCAGCAGCTTTGACACCAGAGATACGCAGTATTTT. It encodes CASSFDTRDTQYF. The V call is TRBV5-1, the J call TRBJ2-3; D remains ambiguous. CDR1 SGHRS and CDR2 YFSETQ come from the germline V gene. The CDR3 length is 13 residues. V lost 2 bases and J 5 bases, leaving 9 bases between the germline ends.

V is TRBV29-1 and J is TRBJ2-7; 12 bases line up with TRBD2. The CDR3 sequence is 14 residues long. Germline V CDR1 and CDR2: SQVTM, ANQGSEA. V shed 2 bases, J shed 3 bases, and the junction held 2 bases outside the gene matches. In DNA, the CDR3 is TGCAGCGTTGAAACTAGCGGGGGGCTCTACGAGCAGTACTTC. The encoded protein is CSVETSGGLYEQYF.

This clone was detected once. The chain has TRBV29-1 and TRBJ2-7, with D possibly being TRBD1 or TRBD2 (6 bases each). Looked up from germline, CDR1 is SQVTM and CDR2 is ANQGSEA. V shed 3 bases and J shed 6 bases, with 18 bases lying between them. The CDR3 is 14 residues long. The CDR3 DNA reads TGCAGCGTTGATCTCGCGGGCAGGGGAGGCGAGCAGTACTTC. Translation: CSVDLAGRGGEQYF.

The genes are TRBV25-1 and TRBJ1-2; no reliable D call. Germline assignment: CDR1 MGHDK and CDR2 SYGVNS. The CDR3 contains 10 residues. V was clipped by 10 bases and J by 3 bases, with 6 bases between them. The CDR3 DNA reads TGTGCCACCGGGGACTATGGCTACACCTTC. This encodes CATGDYGYTF.

The gene calls are TRBV4-3 and TRBJ2-2; D is uncertain. This CDR3 is built from 14 residues. Germline loops: CDR1 LGHNA, CDR2 YSLEER. V was shortened by 0 bases and J by 1 base, with 3 bases between the two germline ends. The CDR3 nucleotides read TGCGCCAGCAGCCAAGAGGGGAACACCGGGGAGCTGTTTTTT. Translating gives CASSQEGNTGELFF.